The 24 T cell receptor beta chains listed next were all sequenced from one sample in a study of blood T cell repertoires in COVID-19. Libraries were prepared by immunoSEQ multiplex PCR; TCRdb keeps only in-frame clonotypes and omits some of them. This sample yields about 200,000 clones, of which approximately 90% are seen a single time; 2% to 2.5% belongs to the top ten. Sample: PBMCs or T cells enriched from blood (not recorded which). Receptors originate from a woman in her twenties or thirties who had recovered from COVID-19.

The CDR3 reads CASRTAMGEQYF. The CDR3 nucleotides are TGTGCCAGCCGGACAGCGATGGGCGAGCAGTACTTC. The chain combines TRBV28 with TRBJ2-7; weak D call: TRBD1 (6 bases). The germline V gene encodes CDR1 MDHEN and CDR2 SYDVKM. CDR3 size: 12 residues. V was trimmed by 8 bases and J by 6 bases, leaving 14 bases between them.

This sequence joins TRBV6-2 or TRBV6-3 and TRBJ1-3; TRBD1 might be the D (5 bases). From germline, CDR1 is MNHEY and CDR2 SVGEGT. The CDR3 contains 15 residues. Between the trimmed V and J ends, which lost 2 bases and 4 bases, there was a span of 12 bases. DNA for the CDR3: TGTGCCAGCAGTTACACGGGACTCCCCGGAAACACCATATATTTT. Encoded protein: CASSYTGLPGNTIYF.

The V call is TRBV5-1, the J call TRBJ2-7; D perhaps matches TRBD1 (5 bases). There are 14 residues in the CDR3. V lost 0 bases, J lost 0 bases, and 7 bases lay in between. Germline V gene data show CDR1 as SGHRS and CDR2 as YFSETQ. The DNA for the CDR3 is TGCGCCAGCAGCTTGGAGGGGAACTCCTACGAGCAGTACTTC. Its protein is CASSLEGNSYEQYF.

The chain joins TRBV7-2 to TRBJ2-2; no reliable D call. The CDR3 is made up of 14 amino acids. Per germline, CDR1 SGHTA and CDR2 FQGNSA. V was clipped by 1 base and J by 9 bases, with 12 bases between them. The CDR3 DNA is TGTGCCAGCAGCTTAGTAGCTACCAATCGGGAGCTGTTTTTT. Its protein product is CASSLVATNRELFF.

The V and J genes are TRBV18 and TRBJ1-1, with D perhaps matching TRBD1 (6 bases). Trimming removed 4 bases from V and 1 base from J, with 13 bases in between. Germline V gene lookup returns CDR1 KGHSH and CDR2 LQKENI. The CDR3 extends over 15 amino acids. The CDR3, as DNA: TGTGCCAGCTCACGAATCCTAGGGGGGAACACTGAAGCTTTCTTT. It specifies CASSRILGGNTEAFF.

The chain recombines TRBV5-4 with TRBJ2-7; TRBD2 agrees at 12 bases. V lost 4 bases to trimming and J lost 3 bases; unmatched junction nucleotides: 5. The CDR3 totals 15 residues. Germline loops: CDR1 SGHNT, CDR2 YYREEE (reference sequence). The CDR3: CASSRTSGNLYEQYF. CDR3 in DNA: TGTGCCAGCAGCCGGACTAGCGGGAACCTCTACGAGCAGTACTTC.

J is TRBJ1-1 and V is TRBV19; D remains unclear. This CDR3 comprises 14 residues. CDR1 is LNHDA and CDR2 is SQIVND in the germline V gene (reference sequence). The V and J ends lost 2 bases and 0 bases respectively, with 7 bases between them. CDR3 sequence reads: CASSIQVMNTEAFF. CDR3 in DNA: TGTGCCAGTAGTATACAGGTCATGAACACTGAAGCTTTCTTT.

This clone was seen only once. This chain links TRBV6-5 with TRBJ2-2; D is possibly TRBD1 (6 bases). Per the germline V gene, CDR1 is MNHEY and CDR2 is SVGAGI. V was shortened by 5 bases and J by 3 bases, with 10 bases between the two germline ends. This CDR3 spans 14 amino acids. The CDR3 loop reads CASSRGLDTGELFF. The CDR3 coding sequence is TGTGCCAGCAGTAGGGGGTTAGACACCGGGGAGCTGTTTTTT.

The V call is TRBV13, the J call TRBJ1-1; 7 nucleotides align to TRBD1. This CDR3 has 15 amino acids. Germline assignment: CDR1 PRHDT and CDR2 FYEKMQ (reference sequence). After removal of 3 bases from V and 2 bases from J, the junction contained 6 bases not matched to a gene. The CDR3: CASSFGGQLNTEAFF. The CDR3 nucleotides are TGTGCCAGCAGCTTTGGGGGACAGCTAAACACTGAAGCTTTCTTT.

The rearrangement uses TRBV7-6 and TRBJ1-1, with D possibly being TRBD1 (5 bases). The germline V and J ends were trimmed by 5 bases and 0 bases, with 28 bases remaining between them. The germline V gene has CDR1 SGHVS and CDR2 FNYEAQ. The CDR3 consists of 20 residues. CDR3 DNA sequence: TGTGCCAGCAGCCACACTGTAGTACCAAGGGGCCCTAAAATGAACACTGAAGCTTTCTTT. This translates into CASSHTVVPRGPKMNTEAFF.

The rearrangement links TRBV7-2 to TRBJ2-1; 8 bases line up with TRBD1. Germline V gives CDR1 SGHTA, CDR2 FQGNSA. With V trimmed by 5 bases and J by 2 bases, 5 bases remained unmatched. This CDR3 has 15 residues. CDR3 sequence reads: CASSPDRETYNEQFF. CDR3 sequence (DNA): TGTGCCAGCAGCCCGGACAGGGAGACCTACAATGAGCAGTTCTTC.

The V gene is TRBV7-2, the J gene TRBJ2-2; the match to TRBD2 covers 7 bases. The trim removed 2 bases at V and 4 bases at J, leaving 4 bases unmatched. Germline CDR1 reads SGHTA; CDR2 reads FQGNSA. The CDR3 runs 15 residues. This CDR3 is CASSLIGGSTGELFF. CDR3 nucleotides: TGTGCCAGCAGCTTAATTGGCGGGAGCACCGGGGAGCTGTTTTTT.

This sequence joins TRBV5-6 and TRBJ2-7, with a weak D call TRBD1 (6 bases). The germline CDR1 and CDR2 sequences are SGHDT and YYEEEE. The V end lost 5 bases, the J end lost 2 bases, and 11 bases lay between the germline ends. This CDR3 has 13 residues. The CDR3 nucleotides read TGTGCCAGCAGGACCCGGGACACCTACGAGCAGTACTTC. It codes for CASRTRDTYEQYF.

The chain recombines TRBV10-3 with TRBJ2-5; the match to TRBD1 covers 8 bases. Germline loops: CDR1 ENHRY, CDR2 SYGVKD. The V and J ends lost 10 bases and 5 bases, in that order; junction bases with no gene match: 12. The CDR3 consists of 14 residues. The CDR3 loop is CATSLTGDMETQYF. The CDR3 DNA sequence: TGTGCCACCTCCCTGACAGGGGATATGGAGACCCAGTACTTC.

The rearrangement links TRBV28 to TRBJ2-2, with D perhaps matching TRBD2 (5 bases). Germline CDR1 and CDR2: MDHEN and SYDVKM. V gave up 8 bases and J gave up 2 bases, with 9 bases separating them. This CDR3 comprises 13 residues. The DNA for the CDR3 is TGTGCCAGCGGAGCGGTTAACACCGGGGAGCTGTTTTTT. It yields the protein CASGAVNTGELFF.

This clone was recorded once. The rearrangement joins TRBV6-5 to TRBJ1-1; maybe TRBD1 (5 bases). Germline loops: CDR1 MNHEY, CDR2 SVGAGI. CDR3 length: 13 amino acids. Trimming shortened V by 7 bases and J by 1 base, and 10 bases separated the two germline ends. CDR3 sequence: CASTSGQNTEAFF. The CDR3 DNA reads as TGTGCCAGCACCTCAGGACAGAACACTGAAGCTTTCTTT.

The rearrangement links TRBV5-1 to TRBJ2-7; D uncertain. V lost 3 bases to trimming and J lost 6 bases, with 19 bases between them. There are 15 residues in the CDR3. The germline gives CDR1 SGHRS, CDR2 YFSETQ. CDR3 protein: CASSSSYSNGLEQYF. The CDR3 DNA follows: TGCGCCAGCAGCTCCTCTTATTCAAACGGTCTCGAGCAGTACTTC.

The rearrangement uses TRBV5-4 and TRBJ2-7; no clear D. The V end was cut by 6 bases, the J end by 0 bases, with 10 bases between. CDR3 length equals 13 residues. The V gene's germline CDR1 is SGHNT and CDR2 YYREEE (reference sequence). CDR3 sequence: CASKFSSSYEQYF. In DNA, the CDR3 is TGTGCCAGCAAGTTCTCGAGCTCCTACGAGCAGTACTTC.

In this sample, this clone turned up a few times. The rearrangement links TRBV7-2 to TRBJ1-1; 8 bases agree with TRBD1. J gave up 10 bases and V 9 bases, and 13 bases lay outside the gene matches. This CDR3 spans 13 amino acids. The germline V gene has CDR1 SGHTA and CDR2 FQGNSA. CDR3 bases: TGTGCCAGTCAGGGGGCGGTCTTTAGTAGAGCTTTCTTT. Translation gives CASQGAVFSRAFF.

The chain joins TRBV7-9 to TRBJ1-2; D is possibly TRBD1 (5 bases). This CDR3 has 16 amino acids. Per germline, CDR1 SEHNR and CDR2 FQNEAQ (reference sequence). Trimming cost V 5 bases and J 4 bases, with 20 bases left between them. This chain's CDR3 is CASSPRNVAGIYGYTF. The CDR3 nucleotides read TGTGCCAGCAGCCCTAGAAACGTGGCAGGGATCTATGGCTACACCTTC.

The gene calls are TRBV5-8 and TRBJ1-2, with 8 positions matching TRBD1. Losses at the gene ends were 4 bases for V and 2 bases for J; bases not matched to a gene: 10. The CDR3 has 16 amino acids. Germline loops: CDR1 SGHTS, CDR2 YDEGEE. The CDR3 sequence is CASSLRQGTLNYGYTF. The CDR3 coding sequence is TGTGCCAGCAGCCTAAGACAGGGGACGTTAAACTATGGCTACACCTTC.

The J gene is TRBJ1-1, the V gene TRBV11-3, with D tentatively TRBD1 (5 bases). The CDR3 has 17 residues. CDR1 is SGHNT and CDR2 is YENEEA in the germline V gene. V lost 3 bases and J 2 bases, leaving 19 bases between the germline ends. The CDR3 sequence: CASSFNLVGRANTEAFF. CDR3 nucleotide sequence: TGTGCCAGCAGCTTTAATCTCGTTGGCAGGGCTAACACTGAAGCTTTCTTT.

This clone was observed once. This chain links TRBV6-2 or TRBV6-3 with TRBJ2-1; weak D call: TRBD2 (5 bases). Germline CDR1 is MNHEY and CDR2 is SVGEGT. There are 18 residues in the CDR3. Trimming took 5 bases from V and 8 from J, leaving 28 bases between them. DNA for the CDR3: TGTGCCAGCAGTACCCAACGACTAATTGGACCCGCGACCGATGAGCAGTTCTTC. Translation: CASSTQRLIGPATDEQFF.

This sequence joins TRBV30 and TRBJ1-2; 7 bases agree with TRBD1. CDR3 size: 14 residues. V lost 3 bases and J lost 2; bases outside the gene matches: 6. Looked up from germline, CDR1 is GTSNPN and CDR2 is SVGIG (reference sequence). CDR3 sequence reads: CAWRKTGFNYGYTF. CDR3 coding DNA: TGTGCCTGGAGAAAGACAGGGTTCAACTATGGCTACACCTTC.